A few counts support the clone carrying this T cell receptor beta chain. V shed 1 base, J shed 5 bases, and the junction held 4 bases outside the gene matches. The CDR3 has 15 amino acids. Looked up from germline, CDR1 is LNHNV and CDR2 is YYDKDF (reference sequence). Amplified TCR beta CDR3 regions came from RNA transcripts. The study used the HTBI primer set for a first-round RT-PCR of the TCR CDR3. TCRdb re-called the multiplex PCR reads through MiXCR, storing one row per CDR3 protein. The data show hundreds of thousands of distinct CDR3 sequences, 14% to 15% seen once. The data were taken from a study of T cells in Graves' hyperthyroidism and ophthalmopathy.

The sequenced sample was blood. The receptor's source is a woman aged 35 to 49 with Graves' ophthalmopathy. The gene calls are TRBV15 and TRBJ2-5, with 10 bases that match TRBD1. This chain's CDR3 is CATSRGGQGSETQYF. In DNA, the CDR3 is TGTGCCACCAGCAGAGGGGGACAGGGGTCGGAGACCCAGTACTTC.